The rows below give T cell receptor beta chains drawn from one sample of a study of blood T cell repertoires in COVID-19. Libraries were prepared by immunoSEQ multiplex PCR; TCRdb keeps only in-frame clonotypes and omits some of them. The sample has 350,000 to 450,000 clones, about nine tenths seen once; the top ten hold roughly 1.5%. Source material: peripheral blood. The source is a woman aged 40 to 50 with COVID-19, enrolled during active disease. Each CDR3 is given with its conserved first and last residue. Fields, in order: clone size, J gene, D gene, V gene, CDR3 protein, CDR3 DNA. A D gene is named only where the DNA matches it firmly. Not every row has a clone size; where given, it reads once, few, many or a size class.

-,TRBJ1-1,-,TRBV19,CASSPGQLNTEAFF,TGTGCCAGTAGTCCCGGACAGTTGAACACTGAAGCTTTCTTT
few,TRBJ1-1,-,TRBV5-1,CASSSLTGIGWTEAFF,TGCGCCAGCAGCTCCCTCACAGGGATCGGGTGGACTGAAGCTTTCTTT
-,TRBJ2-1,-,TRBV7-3,CASSGGAYNEQFF,TGTGCCAGCAGCGGAGGGGCCTACAATGAGCAGTTCTTC
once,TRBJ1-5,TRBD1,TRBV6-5,CASSKGQLSNQPQHF,TGTGCCAGCAGTAAGGGACAGCTAAGCAATCAGCCCCAGCATTTT
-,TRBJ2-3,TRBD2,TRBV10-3,CAISAGAPSGGTDTQYF,TGTGCCATCAGTGCGGGGGCGCCTAGCGGGGGCACAGATACGCAGTATTTT
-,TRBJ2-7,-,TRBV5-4,CASSPGLGEQYF,TGTGCCAGCAGCCCAGGGTTAGGCGAGCAGTACTTC
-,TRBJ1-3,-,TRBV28,CASSSRGNTIYF,TGTGCCAGCAGCTCCCGGGGAAACACCATATATTTT
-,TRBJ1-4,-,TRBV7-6,CASSRGSTVSGIATNEKLFF,TGTGCCAGCAGCAGAGGATCGACGGTGTCGGGGATCGCAACTAATGAAAAACTGTTTTTT
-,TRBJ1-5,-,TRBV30,CAWSGGVDQPQHF,TGTGCCTGGAGCGGGGGTGTCGATCAGCCCCAGCATTTT
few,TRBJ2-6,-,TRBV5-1,CASSRESSGANVLTF,TGCGCCAGCAGCCGGGAGAGCTCTGGGGCCAACGTCCTGACTTTC
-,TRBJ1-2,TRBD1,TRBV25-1,CASSQQGARDGYTF,TGTGCCAGCAGCCAACAGGGGGCCAGAGATGGCTACACCTTC
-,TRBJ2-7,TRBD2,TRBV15,CATSRYLAGGPRSSYEQYF,TGTGCCACCAGCAGATATCTAGCGGGAGGGCCACGGAGCTCCTACGAGCAGTACTTC
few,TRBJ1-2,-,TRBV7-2,CASSPQDRLLYGYTF,TGTGCCAGCAGCCCCCAAGACAGGCTACTCTATGGCTACACCTTC
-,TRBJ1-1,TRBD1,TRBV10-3,CAIRGTGRTEAFF,TGTGCCATCAGGGGGACAGGGAGAACTGAAGCTTTCTTT
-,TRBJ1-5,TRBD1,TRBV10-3,CAISEGQGKDQPQHF,TGTGCCATCAGTGAGGGACAGGGGAAGGATCAGCCCCAGCATTTT
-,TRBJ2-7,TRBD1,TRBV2,CASSRDRGPEQYF,TGTGCCAGCAGTCGTGACAGGGGGCCCGAGCAGTACTTC
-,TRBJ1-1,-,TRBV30,CAWSVQAFEAFF,TGTGCCTGGAGTGTACAGGCCTTTGAAGCTTTCTTT
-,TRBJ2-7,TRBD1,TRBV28,CASTSQGQGSYEQYF,TGTGCCAGCACCAGTCAGGGACAGGGGTCCTACGAGCAGTACTTC
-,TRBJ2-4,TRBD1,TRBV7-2,CASSTSGGQGLAENIQYF,TGTGCCAGCAGCACCTCTGGGGGACAGGGGCTAGCGGAAAACATTCAGTACTTC
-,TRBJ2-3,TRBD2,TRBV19,CASSTGLAGALSTDTQYF,TGTGCCAGTAGTACGGGACTAGCGGGAGCCCTTAGCACAGATACGCAGTATTTT
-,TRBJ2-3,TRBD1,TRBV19,CASSQFHRGVGTDTQYF,TGTGCCAGTAGTCAATTCCACAGGGGAGTCGGCACAGATACGCAGTATTTT
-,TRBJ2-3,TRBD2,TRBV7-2,CASSLLAGEADTQYF,TGTGCCAGCAGCTTACTAGCGGGGGAGGCAGATACGCAGTATTTT
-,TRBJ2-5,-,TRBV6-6,CASSRRAQYF,TGTGCCAGCAGCCGCAGGGCCCAGTACTTC
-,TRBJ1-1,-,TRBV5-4,CASSLDLLEAFF,TGTGCCAGCAGCTTGGATCTTCTTGAAGCTTTCTTT
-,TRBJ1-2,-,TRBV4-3,CASSQERTGTLGGGYTF,TGCGCCAGCAGCCAAGAAAGAACTGGGACTCTGGGTGGAGGCTACACCTTC
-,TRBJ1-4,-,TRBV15,CATSREAGKGEKLFF,TGTGCCACCAGCAGAGAGGCAGGGAAAGGGGAAAAACTGTTTTTT
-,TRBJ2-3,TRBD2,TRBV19,CASSNQRGRTDTQYF,TGTGCCAGTAGTAACCAGCGGGGACGCACAGATACGCAGTATTTT
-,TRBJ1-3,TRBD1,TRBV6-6,CASSGQGHTIYF,TGTGCCAGCAGTGGACAGGGACACACCATATATTTT
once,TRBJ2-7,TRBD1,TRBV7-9,CASSRGGTGTYEQYF,TGTGCCAGCAGCCGGGGTGGGACAGGTACCTACGAGCAGTACTTC
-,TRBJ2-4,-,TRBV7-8,CASSLTQGIGNIQYF,TGTGCCAGCAGCTTAACTCAGGGAATAGGAAACATTCAGTACTTC
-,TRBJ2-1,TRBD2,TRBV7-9,CASSPRASGRRNEQFF,TGTGCCAGCAGCCCAAGGGCTAGCGGGAGGAGGAATGAGCAGTTCTTC